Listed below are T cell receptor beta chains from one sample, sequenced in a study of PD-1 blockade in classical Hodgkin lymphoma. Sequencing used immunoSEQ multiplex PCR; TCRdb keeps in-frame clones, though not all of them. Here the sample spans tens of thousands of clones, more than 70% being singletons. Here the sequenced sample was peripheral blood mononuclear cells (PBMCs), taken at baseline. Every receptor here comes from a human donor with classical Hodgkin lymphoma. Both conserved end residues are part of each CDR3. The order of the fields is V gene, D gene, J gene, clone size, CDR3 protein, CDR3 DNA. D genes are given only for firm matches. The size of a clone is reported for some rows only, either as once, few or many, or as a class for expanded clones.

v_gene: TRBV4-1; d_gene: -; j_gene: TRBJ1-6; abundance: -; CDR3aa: CASSQDALGPANSPLHF; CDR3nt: TGCGCCAGCAGCCAAGACGCTTTAGGGCCAGCTAATTCACCCCTCCACTTT
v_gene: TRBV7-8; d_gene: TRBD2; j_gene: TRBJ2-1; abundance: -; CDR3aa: CASSLALGGTSQFF; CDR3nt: TGTGCCAGCAGCTTGGCCCTGGGAGGGACTAGTCAGTTCTTC
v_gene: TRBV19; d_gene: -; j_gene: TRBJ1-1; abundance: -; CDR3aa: CASSIEPRDGGAAFF; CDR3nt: TGTGCCAGTAGTATAGAACCCCGGGACGGCGGAGCGGCTTTCTTT
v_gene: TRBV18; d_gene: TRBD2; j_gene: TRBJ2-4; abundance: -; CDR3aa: CASSPSGGTKNIQYF; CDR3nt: TGTGCCAGCTCACCATCGGGAGGGACCAAAAACATTCAGTACTTC
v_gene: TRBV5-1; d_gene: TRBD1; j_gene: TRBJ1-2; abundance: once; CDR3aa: CASRGQDGYTF; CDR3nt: TGCGCCAGCCGTGGACAGGATGGCTACACCTTC
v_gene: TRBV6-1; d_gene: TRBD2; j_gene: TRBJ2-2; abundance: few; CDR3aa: CASRQTSAGELFF; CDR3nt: TGTGCCAGCAGACAAACTAGCGCCGGGGAGCTGTTTTTT
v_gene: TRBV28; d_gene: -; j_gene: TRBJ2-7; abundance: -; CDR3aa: CASLPGRDLEQYF; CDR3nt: TGTGCCAGCTTGCCTGGCAGGGATCTCGAGCAGTACTTC
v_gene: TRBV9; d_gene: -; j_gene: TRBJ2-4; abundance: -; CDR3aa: CASSPPPSLAKNIQYF; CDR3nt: TGTGCCAGCAGCCCCCCCCCGTCTCTAGCCAAAAACATTCAGTACTTC
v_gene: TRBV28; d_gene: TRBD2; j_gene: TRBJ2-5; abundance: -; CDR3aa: CASSPLLAGGRETQYF; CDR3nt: TGTGCCAGCAGTCCCCTACTAGCGGGGGGGCGGGAGACCCAGTACTTC
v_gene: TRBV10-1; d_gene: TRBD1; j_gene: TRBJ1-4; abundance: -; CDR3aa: CASSESTGRTNEKLFF; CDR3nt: TGCGCCAGCAGTGAGTCGACAGGGCGAACTAATGAAAAACTGTTTTTT
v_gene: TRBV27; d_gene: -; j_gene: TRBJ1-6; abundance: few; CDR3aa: CASSFPTSPLHF; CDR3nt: TGTGCCAGCAGTTTTCCCACTTCACCCCTCCACTTT
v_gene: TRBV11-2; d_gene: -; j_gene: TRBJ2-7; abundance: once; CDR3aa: CASSLGTRQGIDEQYF; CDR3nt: TGTGCCAGCAGCTTAGGTACTAGGCAGGGCATAGACGAGCAGTACTTC
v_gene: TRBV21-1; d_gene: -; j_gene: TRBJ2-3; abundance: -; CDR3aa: CASIPKNQGFAAFSTDTQYF; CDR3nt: TGTGCCAGCATCCCCAAGAATCAGGGGTTCGCGGCCTTCAGCACAGATACGCAGTATTTT
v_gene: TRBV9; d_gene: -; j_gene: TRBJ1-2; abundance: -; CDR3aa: CASSVTGDYGYTF; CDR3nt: TGTGCCAGCAGCGTGACAGGAGACTATGGCTACACCTTC
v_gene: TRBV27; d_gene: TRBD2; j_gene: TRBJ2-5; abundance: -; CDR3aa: CASRSGGGETQYF; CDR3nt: TGTGCCAGCAGATCGGGGGGGGGAGAGACCCAGTACTTC
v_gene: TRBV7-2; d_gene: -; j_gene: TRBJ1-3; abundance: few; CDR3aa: CASSPLRGGDGNTIYF; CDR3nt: TGTGCCAGCAGCCCCCTTCGCGGGGGGGACGGAAACACCATATATTTT
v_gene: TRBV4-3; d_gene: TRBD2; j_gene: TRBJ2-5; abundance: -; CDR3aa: CASSPSGTRGGAVEETQYF; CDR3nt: TGCGCCAGCAGCCCCTCGGGTACGCGCGGGGGGGCTGTTGAAGAGACCCAGTACTTC
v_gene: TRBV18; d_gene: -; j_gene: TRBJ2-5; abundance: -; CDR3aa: CASSPDGTGPQYF; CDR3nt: TGTGCCAGCTCACCGGACGGTACAGGGCCCCAGTACTTC
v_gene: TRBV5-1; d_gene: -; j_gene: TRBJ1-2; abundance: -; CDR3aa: CASSLYGLSYGYTF; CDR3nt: TGCGCCAGCAGCTTGTACGGGCTTTCCTATGGCTACACCTTC
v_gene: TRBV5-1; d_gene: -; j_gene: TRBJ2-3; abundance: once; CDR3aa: CASSSFQGTDTQYF; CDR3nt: TGCGCCAGCAGTTCCTTTCAGGGGACAGATACGCAGTATTTT
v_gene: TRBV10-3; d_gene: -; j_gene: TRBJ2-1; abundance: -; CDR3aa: CAISEDNNEQFF; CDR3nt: TGTGCCATCAGTGAAGATAACAATGAGCAGTTCTTC
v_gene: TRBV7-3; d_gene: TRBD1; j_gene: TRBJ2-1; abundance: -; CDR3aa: CASSHGTGANEQFF; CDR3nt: TGTGCCAGCAGCCACGGGACAGGGGCCAATGAGCAGTTCTTC
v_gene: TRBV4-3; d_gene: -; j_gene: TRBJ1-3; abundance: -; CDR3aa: CASSQDRPGPSSGNTIYF; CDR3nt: TGCGCCAGCAGCCAAGACCGGCCGGGACCAAGCTCTGGAAACACCATATATTTT
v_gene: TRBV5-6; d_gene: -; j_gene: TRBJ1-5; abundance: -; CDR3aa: CASSSGQYSNQPQHF; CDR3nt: TGTGCCAGCAGCTCCGGTCAGTATAGCAATCAGCCCCAGCATTTT
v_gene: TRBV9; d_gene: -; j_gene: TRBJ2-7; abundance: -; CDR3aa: CASSVGLGTDYEQYF; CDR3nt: TGTGCCAGCAGCGTAGGGCTTGGGACCGACTACGAGCAGTACTTC
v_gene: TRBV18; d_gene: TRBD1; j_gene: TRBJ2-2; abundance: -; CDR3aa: CASSRTGKDTGELFF; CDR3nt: TGTGCCAGCTCACGGACAGGGAAGGACACCGGGGAGCTGTTTTTT
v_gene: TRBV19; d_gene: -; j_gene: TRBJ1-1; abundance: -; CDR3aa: CASRTWGGLMNTEAFF; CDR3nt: TGTGCCAGTAGGACGTGGGGCGGGCTAATGAACACTGAAGCTTTCTTT
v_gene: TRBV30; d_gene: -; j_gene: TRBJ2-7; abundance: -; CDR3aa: CAWNQFEEQYF; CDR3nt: TGTGCCTGGAACCAATTTGAGGAGCAGTACTTC
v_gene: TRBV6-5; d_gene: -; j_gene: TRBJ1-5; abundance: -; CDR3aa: CASSYRQGNQPQHF; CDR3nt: TGTGCCAGCAGTTACAGGCAGGGGAATCAGCCCCAGCATTTT
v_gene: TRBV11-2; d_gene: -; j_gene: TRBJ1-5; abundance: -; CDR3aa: CASSLGWEEPQHF; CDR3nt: TGTGCCAGCAGCTTAGGATGGGAAGAGCCCCAGCATTTT
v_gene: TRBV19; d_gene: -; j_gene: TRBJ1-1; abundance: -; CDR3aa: CASSIRGAGNTEAFF; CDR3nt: TGTGCCAGTAGTATTAGGGGGGCTGGGAACACTGAAGCTTTCTTT
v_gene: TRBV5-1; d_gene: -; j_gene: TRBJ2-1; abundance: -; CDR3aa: CASSFPPDSGDYNEQFF; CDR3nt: TGCGCCAGCAGCTTTCCCCCGGACAGTGGGGACTACAATGAGCAGTTCTTC
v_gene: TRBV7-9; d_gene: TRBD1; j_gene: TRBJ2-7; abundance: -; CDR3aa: CASRTTGGEDEQYF; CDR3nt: TGTGCCAGCAGAACGACAGGGGGCGAGGACGAGCAGTACTTC
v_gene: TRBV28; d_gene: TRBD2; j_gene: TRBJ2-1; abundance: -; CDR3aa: CASSSRLAGAVNEQFF; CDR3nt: TGTGCCAGCAGTTCCCGACTAGCGGGGGCAGTCAATGAGCAGTTCTTC
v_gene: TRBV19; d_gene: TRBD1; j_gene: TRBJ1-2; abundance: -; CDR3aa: CASSIGGTGSRYGYTF; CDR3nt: TGTGCCAGTAGTATAGGCGGGACAGGGAGTCGGTATGGCTACACCTTC
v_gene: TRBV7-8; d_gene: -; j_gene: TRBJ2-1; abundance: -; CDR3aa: CASSLTRTVSYNEQFF; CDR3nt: TGTGCCAGCAGCTTAACCCGGACAGTAAGTTACAATGAGCAGTTCTTC
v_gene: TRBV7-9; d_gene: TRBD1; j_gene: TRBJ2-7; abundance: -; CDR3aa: CASTTGDRGFEQYF; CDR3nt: TGTGCCAGCACCACCGGGGACAGGGGTTTCGAGCAGTACTTC
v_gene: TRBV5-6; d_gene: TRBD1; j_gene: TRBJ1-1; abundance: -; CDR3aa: CASSLNRGYRRTEAFF; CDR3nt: TGTGCCAGCAGCTTAAACAGGGGGTACAGGCGCACTGAAGCTTTCTTT
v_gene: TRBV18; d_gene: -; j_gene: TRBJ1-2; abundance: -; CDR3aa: CASSPTPNYGYTF; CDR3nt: TGTGCCAGCTCGCCAACCCCTAACTATGGCTACACCTTC
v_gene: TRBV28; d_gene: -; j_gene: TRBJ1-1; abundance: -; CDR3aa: CASNPQETNTEAFF; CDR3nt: TGTGCCAGCAACCCCCAGGAGACGAACACTGAAGCTTTCTTT
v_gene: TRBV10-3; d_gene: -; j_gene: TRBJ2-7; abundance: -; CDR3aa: CAISESLTEVTKPYEQYF; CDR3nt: TGTGCCATCAGTGAGTCTCTGACGGAAGTCACGAAACCCTACGAGCAGTACTTC
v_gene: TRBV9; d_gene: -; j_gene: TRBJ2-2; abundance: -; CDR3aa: CASGLQGYTGELFF; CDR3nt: TGTGCCAGCGGGCTACAGGGTTACACCGGGGAGCTGTTTTTT
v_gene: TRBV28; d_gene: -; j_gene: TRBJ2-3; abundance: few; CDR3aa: CASQHLDTQYF; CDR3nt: TGTGCCAGCCAACACCTCGATACGCAGTATTTT
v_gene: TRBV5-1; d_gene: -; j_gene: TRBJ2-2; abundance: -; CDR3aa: CASSLDIAGAGELFF; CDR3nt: TGCGCCAGCAGCTTGGATATCGCGGGTGCCGGGGAGCTGTTTTTT
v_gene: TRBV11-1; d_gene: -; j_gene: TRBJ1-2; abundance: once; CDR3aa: CASSLVGQEGYTF; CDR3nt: TGTGCCAGCAGCTTAGTAGGGCAGGAGGGCTACACCTTC
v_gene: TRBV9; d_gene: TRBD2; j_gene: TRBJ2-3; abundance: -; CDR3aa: CASSPKLAGITDTQYF; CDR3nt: TGTGCCAGCAGCCCCAAATTAGCGGGGATCACAGATACGCAGTATTTT
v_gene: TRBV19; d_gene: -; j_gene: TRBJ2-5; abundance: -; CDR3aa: CASSMPQQETQYF; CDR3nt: TGTGCCAGTAGTATGCCCCAACAAGAGACCCAGTACTTC